The text below deals with one T cell receptor beta chain. In this sample, this clone turned up once. There is no known antigen for this receptor. No quality values exist for individual bases; no much larger clone is one base distant. Including cysteine and phenylalanine, the CDR3 has 14 amino acids. Only the CDR3 portion is preserved as DNA: 42 bases, with reading frame beginning at the first base. The germline V gene (reference sequence) specifies LNHDA as CDR1 and SQIVND as CDR2. After removal of 7 bases from V and 2 bases from J, the junction retains 5 bases not matched to a gene. Samples from volunteer blood donors who had recovered from COVID-19 were contributed by a second Seattle source. The collaborating institutions used their own protocols to collect whole blood in K2EDTA tubes. Collaborator samples were shipped for TCRbeta analysis as frozen whole blood, isolated PBMCs, or DNA extracted from either sample type.

These data belong to a study of blood T cell repertoires in COVID-19 (dated by TCRdb to 2019 to 2021). Broadly, across the study: Samples covering the acute and convalescent phases of COVID-19 were provided by collaborators in the United States, Italy and Spain. A de-identified subject ID, COVID-19 status, age in years and sex were almost always included in the sample metadata. The dataset comprised deeply sampled blood TCRbeta repertoires from subjects exposed to, actively infected with, or recovered from COVID-19. The prospective study material was composed of cDNA or gDNA derived from T cells, B-cell-depleted T cells, or PBMCs. The repertoires were released in a freely available public database meant as a resource for research on the immune response to SARS-CoV-2. HLA class I and class II types, where available, came from metadata supplied by the sample provider rather than from assay-based typing. The samples were drawn from the first 160 participants of the ongoing ImmuneRACE study and from about 1,200 subjects provided by 6 global collaborators. What the study reported, not specific to this receptor: The amount of clinical and demographic metadata varied by source and participant and was provided uncurated.

TCRbeta CDR3 regions were amplified from genomic DNA by means of the immunoSEQ Assay, a bias-controlled multiplex PCR. The authors processed their data as follows. Within the assay, amplification of reference gene primers was used to estimate how many nucleated cells each sample contained. Sequence reads were collapsed and filtered to measure the absolute abundance of every unique TCRbeta CDR3 rearrangement. For each sample, productive Simpson clonality was calculated as the square root of Simpson's diversity index across productive rearrangements. TCRdb holds this immuneACCESS table with in-frame rearrangements only. Some clones are missing; in checked studies, unresolved V genes explain under half, and the rest has no known cause. For V, J and clone size, that table is used; D and trimming come from the DNA. This sample lists hundreds of thousands of clones; approximately 87% were detected once. The biggest ten clones account for about 1.4% of the sample.

The source of this sequence is a middle-aged woman who had recovered from COVID-19. The chain is assembled from TRBV19 and TRBJ2-7, and 10 bases in between align with TRBD1. The sample comprised peripheral blood. The sequence in DNA is TGTGCCAGTACCCCCGGGACAGGGGCCTACGAGCAGTACTTC. The resulting protein is CASTPGTGAYEQYF.